This note documents a single TCR beta chain sequence. This sample was included in a study of blood T cell repertoires in COVID-19. Overall study: Samples representing acute and convalescent COVID-19 were sourced from the United States, Italy and Spain. Nucleic acid was either cDNA or gDNA, and it came from T cells, B-cell-depleted T cells, or PBMCs.

Original processing notes: Nucleated cell counts were estimated from reference gene primer amplification. Method: immunoSEQ multiplex PCR; TCRdb's copy keeps in-frame clones and lacks some. The DNA gave D and trimming, while V, J and clone size come from that table. This sample has approximately 350,000 clones, with roughly 90% found just once. The TCR comes from a man in his forties or fifties with acute or convalescent COVID-19. Input material: peripheral blood.

The CDR3 sequence: CAWSGTVDQPQHF. The CDR3 DNA reads as TGTGCCTGGAGTGGGACAGTAGATCAGCCCCAGCATTTT. The chain has TRBV30 and TRBJ1-5; D perhaps matches TRBD1 (6 bases). Germline V lookup: CDR1 GTSNPN, CDR2 SVGIG (reference sequence). Trimming shortened V by 1 base and J by 5 bases, and 9 bases separated the two germline ends. The CDR3 has 13 residues.